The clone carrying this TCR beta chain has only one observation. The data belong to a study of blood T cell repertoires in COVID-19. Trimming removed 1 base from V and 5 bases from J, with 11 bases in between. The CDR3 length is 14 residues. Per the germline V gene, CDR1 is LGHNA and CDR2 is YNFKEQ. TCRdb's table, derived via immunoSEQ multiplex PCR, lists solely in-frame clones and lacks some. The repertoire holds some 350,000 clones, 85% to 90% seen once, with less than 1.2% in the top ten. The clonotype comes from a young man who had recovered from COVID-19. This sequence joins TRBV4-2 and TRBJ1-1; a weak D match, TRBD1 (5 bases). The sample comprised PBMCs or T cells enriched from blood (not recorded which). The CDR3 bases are TGTGCCAGCAGCCAAGGGGGCAGATCGACTGAAGCTTTCTTT. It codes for CASSQGGRSTEAFF.